One sample yielded the 16 T cell receptor beta chains listed below, sequenced in a study of blood T cell repertoires in COVID-19. Generated by immunoSEQ multiplex PCR, the TCRdb table keeps only in-frame clones and is missing some. The table records around 140,000 clones, more than 75% of them present only once. The sequencing sample was made of PBMCs or T cells enriched from blood (not recorded which). The receptors here all came from a man between 60 and 70 years old who had recovered from COVID-19.

The V call is TRBV28, the J call TRBJ2-5; 8 nucleotides line up with TRBD1. Looked up from germline, CDR1 is MDHEN and CDR2 is SYDVKM. The CDR3 covers 15 residues. V shed 4 bases, J shed 4 bases, and the junction held 8 bases outside the gene matches. In nucleotides, the CDR3 is TGTGCCAGCAGTTCGAAATGGACAGGGAGAGAGACCCAGTACTTC. Translated, it gives CASSSKWTGRETQYF.

The J gene is TRBJ1-6, the V gene TRBV5-6; tentative D call: TRBD1 (5 bases). CDR1 and CDR2 (germline): SGHDT, YYEEEE. The CDR3 covers 15 residues. Trimming pared 3 bases from V and 6 bases from J, leaving 13 bases between. The CDR3 reads CASSYLQEFNSPLHF. The CDR3, as DNA: TGTGCCAGCAGCTACTTACAGGAGTTTAATTCACCCCTCCACTTT.

This clone was seen only once. The chain combines TRBV28 with TRBJ2-1; 8 bases align to TRBD1. The junction had 3 bases not matched to a gene; V was cut back by 7 bases and J by 7 bases. The CDR3 covers 12 residues. Germline V gene data show CDR1 as MDHEN and CDR2 as SYDVKM. The CDR3 region has the DNA TGTGCCAGCACGGGACAGGAAAATGAGCAGTTCTTC. Its translation: CASTGQENEQFF.

V usage is TRBV5-1 and J usage is TRBJ1-2, with D tentatively TRBD1 (6 bases). Germline V gene data show CDR1 as SGHRS and CDR2 as YFSETQ. The CDR3 totals 13 residues. Trimming took 4 bases from V and 4 from J, leaving 11 bases between them. The CDR3 is CASSPGGGYGYTF. Written as DNA, the CDR3 is TGCGCCAGCAGCCCGGGAGGGGGCTATGGCTACACCTTC.

CDR3 coding DNA: TGTGCCAGCAGCCCTTTACGAAAGGGACAGAAAAACATTCAGTACTTC. It specifies CASSPLRKGQKNIQYF. The chain combines TRBV3-1 (or the pseudogene TRBV3-2) with TRBJ2-4, with 7 bases matching TRBD1. V lost 4 bases and J lost 4; bases outside the gene matches: 10. The CDR3 contains 16 residues. Germline lookup yields CDR1 LGHDT and CDR2 YNNKEL (reference sequence).

This rearrangement joins TRBV12-3 or TRBV12-4 to TRBJ2-1; D is uncertain. Trimming stripped 2 bases from V and 4 bases from J, with 3 bases between. The CDR3 is 12 residues long. CDR3 DNA sequence: TGTGCCAGCAGTTTACGGTACAATGAGCAGTTCTTC. This encodes CASSLRYNEQFF.

This clone appeared a single time. The chain has TRBV9 and TRBJ2-2; 10 positions agree with TRBD2. Germline CDR1 SGDLS, CDR2 YYNGEE. This CDR3 has 16 residues. V was pared by 2 bases and J by 6 bases, with 7 bases of the junction left unmatched. The CDR3 loop reads CASSVRSGGAPGELFF. For the CDR3, the DNA is TGTGCCAGCAGCGTCCGAAGCGGGGGGGCCCCCGGGGAGCTGTTTTTT.

The CDR3 DNA is TGTGCCAGTAGTACCGAGGCCGGTGGCTACACCTTC. The encoded protein is CASSTEAGGYTF. The V and J genes are TRBV19 and TRBJ1-2, with D uncertain. Trimming shortened V by 4 bases and J by 7 bases, and 10 bases separated the two germline ends. In germline, CDR1 is LNHDA, CDR2 SQIVND (reference sequence). This CDR3 is 12 amino acids long.

This clone was observed once. The J gene is TRBJ2-4, the V gene TRBV11-2; D remains unclear. V lost 5 bases and J lost 0, with 11 bases in between. The germline gives CDR1 SGHAT, CDR2 FQNNGV. The CDR3 totals 15 residues. The CDR3 loop reads CASSNPWLAKNIQYF. In DNA, the CDR3 is TGTGCCAGCAGCAACCCGTGGCTAGCCAAAAACATTCAGTACTTC.

CDR3 nucleotides: TGTGCCAGCGCGGGATTTGTCGGCTCGAAAGGAAACACCATATATTTT. It specifies CASAGFVGSKGNTIYF. The chain has TRBV2 and TRBJ1-3; D gene ambiguous. The germline V gene encodes CDR1 SNHLY and CDR2 FYNNEI. V lost 8 bases, J lost 4 bases, and 21 bases lay in between. The CDR3 sequence is 16 residues long.

Only one count was recorded for this clone. The rearrangement links TRBV5-4 to TRBJ1-6; 7 positions match TRBD1. V dropped 4 bases and J dropped 3; count of bases not matched to a gene: 4. From germline, CDR1 is SGHNT and CDR2 YYREEE (reference sequence). CDR3 length: 15 amino acids. CDR3 sequence (DNA): TGTGCCAGCAGCCCCGGACAGGACTATAATTCACCCCTCCACTTT. Its protein is CASSPGQDYNSPLHF.

The CDR3 DNA reads as TGTGCCTGGAGTGTTTTTAGCGGGAACGCGGTGACAGATACGCAGTATTTT. Translation: CAWSVFSGNAVTDTQYF. J is TRBJ2-3 and V is TRBV30; 8 bases agree with TRBD2. The V and J ends lost 0 bases and 3 bases, in that order; junction bases with no gene match: 11. Germline assignment: CDR1 GTSNPN and CDR2 SVGIG (reference sequence). The CDR3 spans 17 residues.

This sequence joins TRBV6-1 and TRBJ1-4; D possibly corresponds to TRBD1 (5 bases). Per the germline V gene, CDR1 is MNHNS and CDR2 is SASEGT. CDR3 length: 12 residues. V was trimmed by 2 bases and J by 10 bases, leaving 8 bases between them. The CDR3 protein is CASSEQGRKLFF. The DNA for the CDR3 is TGTGCCAGCAGTGAACAGGGCCGAAAACTGTTTTTT.

This clone was observed at least ten times. The rearrangement uses TRBV29-1 and TRBJ1-2; perhaps TRBD1 as D (6 bases). This CDR3 comprises 17 residues. V was cut by 6 bases and J by 4 bases, with 27 bases left in between. Germline assignment: CDR1 SQVTM and CDR2 ANQGSEA. CDR3 in amino acids: CSVSPGTRDPIPYGYTF. The CDR3 DNA reads as TGCAGCGTGTCTCCTGGGACACGGGATCCTATCCCCTATGGCTACACCTTC.

This chain uses TRBV7-8 with TRBJ2-2; the match to TRBD2 covers 11 bases. J lost 1 base, V lost 5 bases, and 3 bases had no gene match. This CDR3 is built from 16 residues. The germline V gene has CDR1 SGHVS and CDR2 FQNEAQ. Here the CDR3 reads CASSPGLAVNTGELFF. DNA for the CDR3: TGTGCCAGCAGCCCGGGACTAGCGGTGAACACCGGGGAGCTGTTTTTT.

The CDR3 protein is CATSVRLAETQYF. The CDR3 bases are TGTGCCACCAGCGTACGACTAGCGGAGACCCAGTACTTC. The rearrangement joins TRBV15 to TRBJ2-5; 8 nucleotides match TRBD2. V lost 5 bases and J lost 5; bases outside the gene matches: 4. This CDR3 is built from 13 residues. Looked up from germline, CDR1 is LNHNV and CDR2 is YYDKDF (reference sequence).